A single sample is the source of the 5 T cell receptor beta chains below, sequenced in a study of cytomegalovirus exposure and HLA in healthy donors. PCR used 60 Vbeta primers and 13 Jbeta primers. Some clones are missing from TCRdb's copy, which holds only in-frame ones; the method was immunoSEQ multiplex PCR. The sample holds about 110,000 clones, about 75% seen once. The source material was PBMCs. Receptor source: a man aged 35-49 years in good health and CMV-seronegative.

This clone was counted between two and nine times. This sequence joins TRBV10-3 and TRBJ2-1; TRBD2 aligns across 10 bases. Trimming removed 10 bases from V and 7 bases from J; junction bases left unmatched: 10. Per germline, CDR1 ENHRY and CDR2 SYGVKD. The CDR3 consists of 14 residues. The CDR3 DNA sequence: TGTGCCACAGGACAGCGGGGGGGCGGAAATGAGCAGTTCTTC. This codes for CATGQRGGGNEQFF.

The chain employs TRBV4-1 and TRBJ2-6; perhaps TRBD2 as D (5 bases). The CDR3 spans 17 residues. Germline values: CDR1 MGHRA, CDR2 YSYEKL. Between the trimmed V and J ends, which lost 1 base and 1 base, there was a span of 11 bases. The CDR3 is CASSQALSGSGANVLTF. CDR3 bases: TGCGCCAGCAGCCAAGCGCTCTCGGGGTCTGGGGCCAACGTCCTGACTTTC.

In DNA, the CDR3 is TGCGCCAGCCACCGGGACACAAACTCCTACAATGAGCAGTTCTTC. Amino acids: CASHRDTNSYNEQFF. The genes are TRBV5-1 and TRBJ2-1, with a possible D match to TRBD1 (6 bases). Trimming cost V 7 bases and J 0 bases, with 14 bases left between them. Germline lookup yields CDR1 SGHRS and CDR2 YFSETQ. CDR3 length: 15 residues.

V and J are TRBV9 and TRBJ2-1, with a possible D match to TRBD2 (5 bases). V lost 0 bases, J lost 8 bases, and 12 bases lay in between. CDR1 and CDR2 (germline): SGDLS, YYNGEE. This CDR3 region has 14 residues. The CDR3 here is CASSVATGSHEQFF. Written as DNA, the CDR3 is TGTGCCAGCAGCGTAGCTACGGGGAGCCATGAGCAGTTCTTC.

The genes are TRBV5-1 and TRBJ2-1; 14 bases are a match to TRBD2. Germline CDR1 reads SGHRS; CDR2 reads YFSETQ. Losses at the gene ends were 3 bases for V and 7 bases for J; bases not matched to a gene: 3. This CDR3 spans 15 amino acids. CDR3 nucleotides: TGCGCCAGCAGCTGGACTAGCGGGGGGCCTAATGAGCAGTTCTTC. It specifies CASSWTSGGPNEQFF.